The 17 T cell receptor beta chains below come from one sample, sequenced in a study of CD8 T cells in ankylosing spondylitis. TCRdb independently ran MiXCR on the 5' RACE reads; one entry per CDR3 protein. Among hundreds of thousands of distinct CDR3 sequences listed, roughly 20% were seen once. Sequencing was done on a sample of blood, either unsorted or a sorted T cell fraction (not recorded which). The receptors here all came from a female donor with ankylosing spondylitis or in good health (not recorded which).

The gene calls are TRBV6-2 or TRBV6-3 and TRBJ1-5; 9 nucleotides line up with TRBD1. Germline V gene sequence: CDR1 MNHEY, CDR2 SVGEGT. J gave up 4 bases and V 0 bases, and 1 base lay outside the gene matches. This CDR3 has 15 amino acids. CDR3 amino acids: CASSYSGQGNQPQHF. CDR3 DNA: TGTGCCAGCAGTTACTCGGGACAGGGTAATCAGCCCCAGCATTTT.

This clonotype occurred a few times. This chain's CDR3 is CASTKTVRETQYF. CDR3 DNA: TGTGCCAGCACCAAGACAGTTCGAGAGACCCAGTACTTC. V gene TRBV6-1 combines with J gene TRBJ2-5; TRBD1 is a possible D gene (5 bases). The CDR3 has 13 residues. CDR1 MNHNS and CDR2 SASEGT come from the germline V gene. V gave up 7 bases and J gave up 4 bases, with 13 bases separating them.

The chain has TRBV5-1 and TRBJ2-5; 9 nucleotides match TRBD1. CDR1 and CDR2 (germline): SGHRS, YFSETQ. V lost 2 bases, J lost 2 bases, and 4 bases stayed unmatched. The CDR3 loop spans 15 amino acids. The CDR3 DNA follows: TGCGCCAGCAGCTTCTGGACAGGGGTTCAAGAGACCCAGTACTTC. Protein product: CASSFWTGVQETQYF.

At least ten counts were recorded for this clonotype. The gene calls are TRBV20-1 and TRBJ2-7; TRBD1 matches at 9 bases. The trim removed 6 bases at V and 0 bases at J, leaving 6 bases unmatched. CDR1 and CDR2 from the germline V gene are DFQATT and SNEGSKA (reference sequence). The CDR3 has 14 amino acids. The CDR3 DNA follows: TGCAGTGCGAACAGGGGGCGCAGCTCCTACGAGCAGTACTTC. Encoded protein: CSANRGRSSYEQYF.

J is TRBJ2-2 and V is TRBV12-3 or TRBV12-4; D not certain. Deletions cut 5 bases from V and 8 bases from J, with 15 bases between. This CDR3 spans 14 amino acids. CDR3 nucleotide sequence: TGTGCCAGCAGTCTCGGATTCCAAGCGGGGGAGCTGTTTTTT. Its translation: CASSLGFQAGELFF.

The CDR3 loop reads CASSPPAASYNEQFF. CDR3 coding DNA: TGTGCCAGCAGCCCCCCAGCGGCGTCCTACAATGAGCAGTTCTTC. The V call is TRBV9, the J call TRBJ2-1; maybe TRBD2 (5 bases). Per the germline V gene, CDR1 is SGDLS and CDR2 is YYNGEE. V lost 4 bases and J 1 base, leaving 12 bases between the germline ends. This CDR3 region has 15 residues.

The rearrangement uses TRBV28 and TRBJ2-3; a possible D gene is TRBD2 (6 bases). CDR1 is MDHEN and CDR2 is SYDVKM in the germline V gene. V gave up 5 bases and J gave up 6 bases, with 18 bases separating them. CDR3 length: 15 amino acids. The DNA of the CDR3 is TGTGCCAGCAGTCGGAGTTTTACGGGAGCCGATACGCAGTATTTT. This translates into CASSRSFTGADTQYF.

In this sample, this clonotype turned up a few times. The junction does not match germline at one end; this may be a read error. The chain carries TRBV7-7 and TRBJ2-5; 10 bases are a match to TRBD2. This CDR3 has 16 amino acids. Germline CDR1 and CDR2: SSHAT and FNYEAQ (reference sequence). The CDR3 DNA is TGTGCTAGCAGCTTTGGACGGACTAGCGGAATAGAGACCCAGTACTTC. As protein: CASSFGRTSGIETQYF.

The CDR3 DNA follows: TGCGCCAGCAGTGCGGGCCTACCAAGCTACACCTTC. It specifies CASSAGLPSYTF. The V call is TRBV10-2, the J call TRBJ1-2; no firm D call. The CDR3 sequence is 12 residues long. Trimming cost V 4 bases and J 9 bases, with 12 bases left between them. Germline CDR1 and CDR2: WSHSY and SAAADI.

This clonotype was picked up a small number of times. The gene calls are TRBV5-1 and TRBJ2-5, with D perhaps matching TRBD1 (6 bases). The CDR3 loop spans 14 amino acids. Per germline, CDR1 SGHRS and CDR2 YFSETQ. Trimming cost V 4 bases and J 9 bases, with 19 bases left between them. CDR3: CASSRDTARVAQYF. The DNA of the CDR3 is TGCGCCAGCAGCCGGGACACAGCAAGAGTGGCCCAGTACTTC.

The chain has TRBV5-5 and TRBJ1-2; perhaps TRBD1 as D (5 bases). The CDR3 consists of 13 residues. Per germline, CDR1 SGHKS and CDR2 YYEKEE (reference sequence). V was trimmed by 8 bases and J by 3 bases, leaving 14 bases between them. The DNA for the CDR3 is TGTGCCAGGAGCCTGGGGCTCGACTATGGCTACACCTTC. Protein sequence: CARSLGLDYGYTF.

The chain joins TRBV6-2 or TRBV6-3 to TRBJ2-5, with D uncertain. CDR3 length equals 15 residues. V was shortened by 6 bases and J by 4 bases, with 18 bases between the two germline ends. CDR1 and CDR2 from the germline V gene are MNHEY and SVGEGT. The CDR3 nucleotides read TGTGCCAGCAGCCTGGAGTCCTTGGTTGCAGAGACCCAGTACTTC. Its translation: CASSLESLVAETQYF.

The chain couples TRBV29-1 to TRBJ1-3; D is unclear. Deletions cut 6 bases from V and 3 bases from J, with 12 bases between. Germline CDR1 and CDR2: SQVTM and ANQGSEA. The CDR3 covers 13 residues. Here the CDR3 DNA reads TGCAGCGTCGCCTGGACGGATGGAAACACCATATATTTT. Translating it yields CSVAWTDGNTIYF.

There are a few counts of this clonotype. This chain connects TRBV6-2 or TRBV6-3 to TRBJ2-5, with a weak D call TRBD1 (6 bases). The CDR3 length is 14 residues. Trimming removed 5 bases at V and 4 bases at J, with 14 bases between. The germline CDR1 and CDR2 sequences are MNHEY and SVGEGT. The chain's CDR3 is CASSPAGDRETQYF. DNA for the CDR3: TGTGCCAGCAGTCCGGCAGGGGACCGAGAGACCCAGTACTTC.

This clonotype appeared many times. This CDR3 is CSVDKTGESVGQFF. As DNA, the CDR3 is TGCAGCGTTGATAAGACGGGAGAGTCCGTCGGGCAGTTCTTC. This chain joins TRBV29-1 and TRBJ2-1, with a weak D call TRBD2 (6 bases). Trimming shortened V by 3 bases and J by 12 bases, and 21 bases separated the two germline ends. Germline V gives CDR1 SQVTM, CDR2 ANQGSEA. The length of the CDR3 is 14 residues.

This clonotype was seen more than once but under ten times. The chain combines TRBV5-1 with TRBJ2-7; TRBD2 is a possible D gene (5 bases). V was trimmed by 0 bases and J by 7 bases, leaving 11 bases between them. The CDR3 is 13 residues long. Germline lookup yields CDR1 SGHRS and CDR2 YFSETQ. This CDR3 reads CASSLARGREQYF. CDR3 nucleotides: TGCGCCAGCAGCTTGGCCAGAGGGAGAGAGCAGTACTTC.

This clonotype was seen only a few times. The chain links TRBV7-2 to TRBJ2-5, with D uncertain. Looked up from germline, CDR1 is SGHTA and CDR2 is FQGNSA. This CDR3 region has 14 residues. V lost 2 bases to trimming and J lost 2 bases, with 9 bases between them. The CDR3 DNA reads TGTGCCAGCAGCTTAAAAAGGGAACAAGAGACCCAGTACTTC. Its protein product is CASSLKREQETQYF.